Listed below are T cell receptor beta chains from one sample, sequenced in a study of neurological immune-mediated disorders. TCRdb recomputed calls from the 5' RACE reads with MiXCR, one row per CDR3 protein. The sample holds tens of thousands of distinct CDR3 sequences, about 6.3% seen once. Sequencing used CD4+ T cells from blood. These receptors were obtained from a woman in her 40s in good health. Both conserved end residues are part of each CDR3. The order of the fields is V gene, clone size, J gene, D gene, CDR3 protein, CDR3 DNA. A D gene is named only where the DNA matches it firmly. Size tells how often a clone was seen, or its class if it is expanded.

>TRBV20-1|many|TRBJ2-7|TRBD1
CSARGTGGSYEQYF
TGCAGTGCTAGAGGGACAGGGGGCTCCTACGAGCAGTACTTC
>TRBV7-8|many|TRBJ1-1|NA
CASSSNPDTEAFF
TGTGCCAGCAGCTCAAACCCCGACACTGAAGCTTTCTTT
>TRBV5-1|many|TRBJ2-7|TRBD2
CASSLGTSVAYEQYF
TGCGCCAGCAGCTTGGGGACTAGCGTTGCCTACGAGCAGTACTTC
>TRBV14|many|TRBJ2-3|NA
CASSQTLGRSDTQYF
TGTGCCAGCAGCCAAACCCTGGGGCGGTCAGATACGCAGTATTTT
>TRBV5-1|many|TRBJ1-1|NA
CASSLEELGTEAFF
TGCGCCAGCAGCTTGGAAGAGCTTGGCACTGAAGCTTTCTTT
>TRBV20-1|many|TRBJ2-5|TRBD1
CSAERLQGEETQYF
TGCAGTGCTGAGCGGCTCCAGGGGGAAGAGACCCAGTACTTC
>TRBV27|many|TRBJ2-2|TRBD2
CATKAGGPISGELFF
TGTGCCACCAAAGCGGGAGGGCCAATTTCCGGGGAGCTGTTTTTT
>TRBV9|many|TRBJ1-1|NA
CASSPQTGNTEAFF
TGTGCCAGCAGCCCCCAGACAGGGAACACTGAAGCTTTCTTT
>TRBV6-6|many|TRBJ2-7|NA
CASSYIYEQYF
TGTGCCAGCAGTTATATATACGAGCAGTACTTC
>TRBV20-1|many|TRBJ1-4|TRBD1
CSATRLPGQGGEKLFF
TGCAGTGCCACAAGATTACCGGGACAGGGTGGTGAAAAACTGTTTTTT
>TRBV3-1|many|TRBJ2-3|NA
CASSQRVGPDTQYF
TGTGCCAGCAGCCAGAGGGTGGGTCCAGATACGCAGTATTTT
>TRBV27|many|TRBJ2-1|TRBD1
CASRTGQGAYEQFF
TGTGCCAGCAGAACGGGACAGGGGGCGTATGAGCAGTTCTTC
>TRBV29-1|many|TRBJ2-5|NA
CSVVQLSETQYF
TGCAGCGTTGTTCAGCTGAGTGAGACCCAGTACTTC
>TRBV11-3|many|TRBJ2-1|NA
CASSLGLEQFF
TGTGCCAGCAGCTTAGGACTTGAGCAGTTCTTC